This TCR beta chain was retrieved from a study of T cell changes during pregnancy in multiple sclerosis. Generated by immunoSEQ multiplex PCR, the TCRdb table keeps only in-frame clones and is missing some. The sample carries roughly 64,000 clones, 80% to 95% recorded once. This clone was recorded once. Germline V gene sequence: CDR1 MDHEN, CDR2 SYDVKM. V shed 10 bases, J shed 6 bases, and the junction held 15 bases outside the gene matches. The CDR3 has 16 amino acids. This receptor was taken from a female donor with multiple sclerosis, enrolled in a pregnancy study. V usage is TRBV28 and J usage is TRBJ2-3; the match to TRBD1 covers 11 bases. This sample comprised peripheral blood, obtained in the second trimester of pregnancy. In DNA, the CDR3 is TGTGCCACCAAGGTGATAGCGGGACAGGGGGGGGATACGCAGTATTTT. Amino acid sequence: CATKVIAGQGGDTQYF.